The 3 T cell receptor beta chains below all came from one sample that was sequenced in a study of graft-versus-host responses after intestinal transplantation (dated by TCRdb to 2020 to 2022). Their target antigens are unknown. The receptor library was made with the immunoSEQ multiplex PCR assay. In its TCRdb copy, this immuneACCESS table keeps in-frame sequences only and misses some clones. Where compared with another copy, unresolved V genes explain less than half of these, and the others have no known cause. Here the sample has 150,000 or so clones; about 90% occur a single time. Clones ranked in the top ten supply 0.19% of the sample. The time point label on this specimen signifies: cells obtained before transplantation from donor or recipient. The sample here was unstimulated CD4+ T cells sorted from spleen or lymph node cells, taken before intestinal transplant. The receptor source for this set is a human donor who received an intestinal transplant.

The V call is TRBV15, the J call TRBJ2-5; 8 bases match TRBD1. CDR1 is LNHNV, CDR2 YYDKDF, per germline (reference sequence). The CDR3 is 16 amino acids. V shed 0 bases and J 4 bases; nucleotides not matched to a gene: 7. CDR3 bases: TGTGCCACCAGCAGAGATTACCAGGGGGCGGGAGAGACCCAGTACTTC. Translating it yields CATSRDYQGAGETQYF.

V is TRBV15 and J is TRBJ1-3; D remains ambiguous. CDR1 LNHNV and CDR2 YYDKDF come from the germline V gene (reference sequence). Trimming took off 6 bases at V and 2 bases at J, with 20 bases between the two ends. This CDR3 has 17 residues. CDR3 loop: CATRGRAEPITGNTIYF. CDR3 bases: TGTGCCACCAGAGGTAGGGCAGAACCTATAACTGGAAACACCATATATTTT.

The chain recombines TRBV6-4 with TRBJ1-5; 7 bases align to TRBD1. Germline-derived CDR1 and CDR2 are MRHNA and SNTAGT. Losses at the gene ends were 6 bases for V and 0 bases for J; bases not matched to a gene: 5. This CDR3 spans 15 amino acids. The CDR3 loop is CASSTGDYSNQPQHF. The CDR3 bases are TGTGCCAGCAGCACAGGGGACTATAGCAATCAGCCCCAGCATTTT.